This is a list of T cell receptor beta chains from one sample in a study of post-analysis software for immune sequencing data. One entry per CDR3 protein, called by TCRdb with MiXCR from the PCR reads. Of more than 500,000 distinct CDR3 sequences in the sample, approximately 31% were seen once. Sequencing used blood. The receptors were sampled from a girl younger than 18 with multiple sclerosis. Each CDR3 is given with its conserved first and last residue. D genes are given only for firm matches. Expanded clones are given a class, and other clones once, few, many or no size at all.

CDR3	DNA	size	D	V	J
CSAPDRWGTDTQYF	TGCAGTGCTCCCGACAGGTGGGGCACAGATACGCAGTATTTT	NA	NA	TRBV20-1	TRBJ2-3
CASSFRSGGATDTQYF	TGTGCCAGCAGTTTCCGTAGCGGGGGGGCCACAGATACGCAGTATTTT	few	TRBD2	TRBV12-3/TRBV12-4	TRBJ2-3
CASSQDPGVQETQYF	TGTGCCAGCAGCCAAGATCCGGGGGTTCAAGAGACCCAGTACTTC	NA	NA	TRBV4-2	TRBJ2-5
CASSLGAGVEKLFF	TGTGCCAGCAGTTTAGGGGCAGGGGTCGAAAAACTGTTTTTT	NA	NA	TRBV12-3/TRBV12-4	TRBJ1-4
CSAEEGTHYQETQYF	TGCAGTGCTGAGGAAGGGACACATTACCAAGAGACCCAGTACTTC	many	NA	TRBV20-1	TRBJ2-5
CSASSQTRSYEQYF	TGCAGTGCTAGCTCACAGACTAGAAGCTACGAGCAGTACTTC	NA	NA	TRBV20-1	TRBJ2-7
CASSLPDGQETQYF	TGCGCCAGCAGCCTACCCGACGGGCAAGAGACCCAGTACTTC	few	NA	TRBV4-1	TRBJ2-5
CASSVWENAQDTQYF	TGTGCCAGCAGCGTATGGGAGAATGCACAAGATACGCAGTATTTT	few	NA	TRBV9	TRBJ2-3
CASSSGQGAADTQYF	TGCGCCAGCAGCTCGGGACAGGGGGCCGCAGATACGCAGTATTTT	NA	TRBD1	TRBV5-1	TRBJ2-3
CASGNLASGIGGSPLHF	TGTGCCAGCGGAAACTTAGCGTCCGGGATTGGGGGTTCACCCCTCCACTTT	NA	NA	TRBV13	TRBJ1-6
CAISESRLTGLGLDTQYF	TGTGCCATCAGTGAGTCGAGACTAACAGGGCTCGGGTTAGATACGCAGTATTTT	few	NA	TRBV10-3	TRBJ2-3
CASSTSWASGYNEQFF	TGTGCCAGCTCGACCTCATGGGCTAGCGGCTACAATGAGCAGTTCTTC	NA	TRBD2	TRBV11-3	TRBJ2-1
CASSLGHTNTGELFF	TGTGCCAGCAGCCTGGGACATACGAACACCGGGGAGCTGTTTTTT	few	NA	TRBV7-6	TRBJ2-2
CASSFAGTSGSTDTQYF	TGTGCCAGCAGCTTTGCAGGGACTAGCGGGAGCACAGATACGCAGTATTTT	NA	TRBD2	TRBV5-6	TRBJ2-3
CAGSLGQGLGEQYF	TGTGCCGGCAGTTTGGGACAGGGTCTCGGCGAGCAGTACTTC	NA	TRBD1	TRBV12-3/TRBV12-4	TRBJ2-7
CASSYRENQPQHF	TGTGCCAGCAGTTACAGGGAGAATCAGCCCCAGCATTTT	NA	NA	TRBV6-4	TRBJ1-5
CASSQALQFTDTQYF	TGCGCCAGCAGCCAAGCCCTCCAGTTTACAGATACGCAGTATTTT	NA	NA	TRBV4-1	TRBJ2-3
CASSFGVAQETQYF	TGTGCCAGCAGTTTTGGGGTGGCCCAAGAGACCCAGTACTTC	NA	NA	TRBV12-3/TRBV12-4	TRBJ2-5
CASSFSLAGETQYF	TGTGCCAGCAGTTTTTCCCTAGCTGGGGAGACCCAGTACTTC	NA	NA	TRBV12-3/TRBV12-4	TRBJ2-5
CATRQGVWSAEAFF	TGCGCCACCCGACAGGGAGTATGGAGCGCTGAAGCTTTCTTT	few	TRBD1	TRBV4-1	TRBJ1-1